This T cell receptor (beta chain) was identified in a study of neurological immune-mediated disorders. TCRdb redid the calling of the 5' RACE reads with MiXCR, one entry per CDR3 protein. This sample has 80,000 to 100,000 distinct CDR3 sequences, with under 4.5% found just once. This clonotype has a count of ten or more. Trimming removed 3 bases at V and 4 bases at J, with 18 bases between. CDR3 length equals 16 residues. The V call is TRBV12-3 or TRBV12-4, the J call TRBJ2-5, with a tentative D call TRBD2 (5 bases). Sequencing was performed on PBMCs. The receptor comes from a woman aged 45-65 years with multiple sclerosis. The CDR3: CASSFVTLLAPETQYF. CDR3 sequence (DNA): TGTGCCAGCAGTTTCGTCACCCTGCTAGCTCCAGAGACCCAGTACTTC.